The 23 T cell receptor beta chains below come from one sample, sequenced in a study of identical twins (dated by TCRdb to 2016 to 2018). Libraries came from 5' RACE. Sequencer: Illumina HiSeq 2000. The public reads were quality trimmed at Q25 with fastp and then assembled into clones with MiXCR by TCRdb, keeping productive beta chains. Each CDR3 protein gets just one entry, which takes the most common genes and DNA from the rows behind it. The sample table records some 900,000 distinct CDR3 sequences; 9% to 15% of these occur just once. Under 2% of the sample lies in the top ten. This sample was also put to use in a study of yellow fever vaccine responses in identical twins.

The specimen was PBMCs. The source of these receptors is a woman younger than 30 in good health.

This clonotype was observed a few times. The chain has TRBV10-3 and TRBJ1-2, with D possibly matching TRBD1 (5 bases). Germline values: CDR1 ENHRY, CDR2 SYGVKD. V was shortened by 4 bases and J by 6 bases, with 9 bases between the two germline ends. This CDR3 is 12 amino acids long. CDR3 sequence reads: CAISGGGNGYTF. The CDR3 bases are TGTGCCATCAGTGGCGGGGGGAATGGCTACACCTTC.

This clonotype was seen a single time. CDR3: CASSYSRAGALTGELFF. The CDR3, as DNA: TGTGCCAGCAGTTACTCTAGAGCGGGAGCGCTCACCGGGGAGCTGTTTTTT. The V and J genes are TRBV6-5 and TRBJ2-2; 8 nucleotides line up with TRBD2. Trimming took 0 bases from V and 4 from J; bases not matched to a gene: 7. The germline V gene encodes CDR1 MNHEY and CDR2 SVGAGI. CDR3 length equals 17 residues.

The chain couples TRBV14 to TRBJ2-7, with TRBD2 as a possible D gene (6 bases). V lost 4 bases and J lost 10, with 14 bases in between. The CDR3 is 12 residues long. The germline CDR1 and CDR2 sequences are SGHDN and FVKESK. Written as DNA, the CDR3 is TGTGCCAGCAGCCCTTCGGGACTGCCACAGTACTTC. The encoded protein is CASSPSGLPQYF.

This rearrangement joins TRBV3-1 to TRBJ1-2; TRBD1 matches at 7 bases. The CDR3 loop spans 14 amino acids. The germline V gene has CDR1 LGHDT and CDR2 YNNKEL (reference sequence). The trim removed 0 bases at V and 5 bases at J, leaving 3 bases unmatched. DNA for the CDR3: TGTGCCAGCAGCCAAGATTCAGGGGGTTATGGCTACACCTTC. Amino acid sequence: CASSQDSGGYGYTF.

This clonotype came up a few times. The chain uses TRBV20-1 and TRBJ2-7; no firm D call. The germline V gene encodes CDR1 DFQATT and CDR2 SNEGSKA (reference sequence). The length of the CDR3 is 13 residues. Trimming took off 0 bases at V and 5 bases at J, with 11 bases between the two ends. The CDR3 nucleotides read TGCAGTGCTAGAGATCGACTGTCTGACGAGCAGTACTTC. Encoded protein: CSARDRLSDEQYF.

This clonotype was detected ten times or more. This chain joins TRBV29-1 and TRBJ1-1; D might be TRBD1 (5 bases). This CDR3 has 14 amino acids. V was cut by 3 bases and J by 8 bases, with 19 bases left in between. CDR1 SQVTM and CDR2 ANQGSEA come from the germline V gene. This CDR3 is CSVETGTGGSEAFF. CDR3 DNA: TGCAGCGTTGAGACGGGGACGGGAGGGTCGGAAGCTTTCTTT.

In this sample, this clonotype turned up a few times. The CDR3 coding sequence is TGTGCCAGCAGCCAAAGGACAGGGGGGCTCAGAGAGACCCAGTACTTC. Protein product: CASSQRTGGLRETQYF. The chain uses TRBV3-1 and TRBJ2-5; 10 bases are a match to TRBD1. Germline V gene data show CDR1 as LGHDT and CDR2 as YNNKEL (reference sequence). V lost 2 bases and J lost 4; bases outside the gene matches: 7. This CDR3 is 16 amino acids long.

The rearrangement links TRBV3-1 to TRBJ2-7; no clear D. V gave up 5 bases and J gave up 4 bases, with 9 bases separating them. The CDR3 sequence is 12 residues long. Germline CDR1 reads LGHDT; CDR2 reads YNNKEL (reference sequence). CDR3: CASSSEIYEQYF. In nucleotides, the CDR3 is TGTGCCAGCAGCTCAGAGATTTACGAGCAGTACTTC.

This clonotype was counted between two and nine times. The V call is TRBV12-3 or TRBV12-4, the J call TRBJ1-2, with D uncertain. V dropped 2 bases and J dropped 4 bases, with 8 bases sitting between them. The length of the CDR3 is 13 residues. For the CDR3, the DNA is TGTGCCAGCAGTTTACGGTCGCCCTATGGCTACACCTTC. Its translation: CASSLRSPYGYTF.

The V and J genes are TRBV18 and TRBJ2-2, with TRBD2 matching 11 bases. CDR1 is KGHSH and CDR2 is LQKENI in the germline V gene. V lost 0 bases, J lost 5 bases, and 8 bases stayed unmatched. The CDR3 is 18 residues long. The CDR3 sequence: CASSPPVTSGSRTGELFF. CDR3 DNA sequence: TGTGCCAGCTCACCACCGGTTACTAGCGGGAGCAGGACCGGGGAGCTGTTTTTT.

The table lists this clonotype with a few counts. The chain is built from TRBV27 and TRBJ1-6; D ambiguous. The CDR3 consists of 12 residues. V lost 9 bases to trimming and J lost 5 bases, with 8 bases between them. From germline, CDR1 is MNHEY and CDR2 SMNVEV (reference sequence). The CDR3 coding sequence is TGTGCCAGTCAGGAGGATAATTCACCCCTCCACTTT. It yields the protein CASQEDNSPLHF.

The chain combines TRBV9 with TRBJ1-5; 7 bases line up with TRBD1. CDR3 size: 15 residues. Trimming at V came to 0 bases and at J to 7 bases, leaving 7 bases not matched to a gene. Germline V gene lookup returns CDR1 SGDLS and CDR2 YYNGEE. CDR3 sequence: CASSVGDSPGQPQHF. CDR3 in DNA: TGTGCCAGCAGCGTAGGGGACAGCCCGGGACAGCCCCAGCATTTT.

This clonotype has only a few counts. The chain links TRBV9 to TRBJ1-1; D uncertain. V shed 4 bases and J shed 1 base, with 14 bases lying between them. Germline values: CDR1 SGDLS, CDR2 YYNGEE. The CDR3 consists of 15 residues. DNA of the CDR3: TGTGCCAGCAGCCCCCGGTTGCACCCGAACACTGAAGCTTTCTTT. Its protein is CASSPRLHPNTEAFF.

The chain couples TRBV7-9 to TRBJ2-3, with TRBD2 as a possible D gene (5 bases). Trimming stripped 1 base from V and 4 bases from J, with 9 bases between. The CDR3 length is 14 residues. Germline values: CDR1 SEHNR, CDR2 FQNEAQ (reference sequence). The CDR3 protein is CASSLEPSPDTQYF. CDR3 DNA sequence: TGTGCCAGCAGCTTAGAGCCTAGCCCAGATACGCAGTATTTT. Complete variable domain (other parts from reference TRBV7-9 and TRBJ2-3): DTGVSQNPRHKITKRGQNVTFRCDPISEHNRLYWYRQTLGQGPEFLTYFQNEAQLEKSRLLSDRFSAERPKGSFSTLEIQRTEQGDSAMYLCASSLEPSPDTQYFGPGTRLTVL.

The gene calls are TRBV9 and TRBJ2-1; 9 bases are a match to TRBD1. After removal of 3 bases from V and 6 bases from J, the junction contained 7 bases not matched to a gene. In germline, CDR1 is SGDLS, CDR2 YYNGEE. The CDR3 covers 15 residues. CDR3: CASSETGTGFNEQFF. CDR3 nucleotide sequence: TGTGCCAGCAGCGAAACCGGGACAGGGTTCAATGAGCAGTTCTTC.

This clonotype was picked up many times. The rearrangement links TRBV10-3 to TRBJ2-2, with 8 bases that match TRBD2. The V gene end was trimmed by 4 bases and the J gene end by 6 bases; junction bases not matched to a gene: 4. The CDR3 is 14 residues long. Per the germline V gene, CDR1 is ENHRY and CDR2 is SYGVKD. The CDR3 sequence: CAISAGLVPGELFF. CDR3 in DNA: TGTGCCATCAGTGCGGGACTAGTCCCCGGGGAGCTGTTTTTT.

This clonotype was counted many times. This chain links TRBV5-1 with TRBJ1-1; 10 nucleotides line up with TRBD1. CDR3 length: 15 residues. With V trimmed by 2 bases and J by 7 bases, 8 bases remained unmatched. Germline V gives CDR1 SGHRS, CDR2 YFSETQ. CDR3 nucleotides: TGCGCCAGCAGCTTAGACAGGGGGCGCAGAGGTGAAGCTTTCTTT. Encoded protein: CASSLDRGRRGEAFF.

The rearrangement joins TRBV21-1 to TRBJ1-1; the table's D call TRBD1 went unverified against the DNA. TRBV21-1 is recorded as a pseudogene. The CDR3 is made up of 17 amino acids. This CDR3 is CASKGPRDRVTVTEAFF. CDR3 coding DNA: TGTGCCAGCAAGGGACCCCGGGACAGGGTTACGGTCACTGAAGCTTTCTTT.

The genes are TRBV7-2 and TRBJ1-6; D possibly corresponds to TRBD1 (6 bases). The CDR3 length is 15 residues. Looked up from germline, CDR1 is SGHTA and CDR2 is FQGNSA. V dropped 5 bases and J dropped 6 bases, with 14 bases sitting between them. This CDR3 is CASSDSQGINSPLHF. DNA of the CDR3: TGTGCCAGCAGCGACTCTCAGGGGATTAATTCACCCCTCCACTTT.

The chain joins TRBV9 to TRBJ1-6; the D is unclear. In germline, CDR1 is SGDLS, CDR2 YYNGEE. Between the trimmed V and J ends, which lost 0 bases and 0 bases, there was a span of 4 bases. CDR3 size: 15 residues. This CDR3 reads CASSVGSSYNSPLHF. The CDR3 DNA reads TGTGCCAGCAGCGTAGGAAGCTCCTATAATTCACCCCTCCACTTT. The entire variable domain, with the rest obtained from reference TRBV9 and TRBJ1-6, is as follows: DSGVTQTPKHLITATGQRVTLRCSPRSGDLSVYWYQQSLDQGLQFLIQYYNGEERAKGNILERFSAQQFPDLHSELNLSSLELGDSALYFCASSVGSSYNSPLHFGNGTRLTVT.

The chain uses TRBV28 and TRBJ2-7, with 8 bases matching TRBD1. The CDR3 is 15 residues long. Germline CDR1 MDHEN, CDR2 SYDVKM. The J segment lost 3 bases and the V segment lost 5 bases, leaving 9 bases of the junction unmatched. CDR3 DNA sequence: TGTGCCAGCAGTCCTCTCGGACAGGGCGGCTACGAGCAGTACGTC. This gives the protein CASSPLGQGGYEQYV.

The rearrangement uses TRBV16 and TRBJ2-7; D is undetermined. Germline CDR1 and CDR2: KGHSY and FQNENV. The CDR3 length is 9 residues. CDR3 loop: CASSPKYHV. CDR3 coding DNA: TGTGCCAGCAGTCCTAAATATCACGTC.

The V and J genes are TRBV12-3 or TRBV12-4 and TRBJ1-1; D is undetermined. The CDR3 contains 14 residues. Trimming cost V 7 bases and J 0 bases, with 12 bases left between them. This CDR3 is CASTKEMLNTEAFF. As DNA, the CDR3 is TGTGCCAGCACCAAGGAAATGCTGAACACTGAAGCTTTCTTT.